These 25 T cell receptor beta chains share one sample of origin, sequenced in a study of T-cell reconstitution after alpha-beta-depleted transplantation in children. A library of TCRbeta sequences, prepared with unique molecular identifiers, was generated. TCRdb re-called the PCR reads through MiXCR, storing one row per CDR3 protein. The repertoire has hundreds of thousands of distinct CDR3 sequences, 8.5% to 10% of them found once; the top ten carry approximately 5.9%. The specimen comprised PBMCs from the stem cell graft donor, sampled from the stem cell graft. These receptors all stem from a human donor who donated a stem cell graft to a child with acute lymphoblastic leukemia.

The CDR3 DNA reads as TGCGCCAGCAGCTACGGGACAGGGAATCTCGGGGAGCTGTTTTTT. Protein sequence: CASSYGTGNLGELFF. The V and J genes are TRBV5-1 and TRBJ2-2; TRBD1 matches at 9 bases. The CDR3 is 15 residues long. Trimming cost V 3 bases and J 7 bases; bases outside gene matches: 7. Germline V gene lookup returns CDR1 SGHRS and CDR2 YFSETQ.

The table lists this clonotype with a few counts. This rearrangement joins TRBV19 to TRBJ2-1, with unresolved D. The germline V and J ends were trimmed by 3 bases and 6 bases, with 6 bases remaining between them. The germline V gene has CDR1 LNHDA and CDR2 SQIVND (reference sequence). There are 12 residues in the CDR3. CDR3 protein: CASSIYGNEQFF. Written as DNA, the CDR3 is TGTGCCAGTAGTATTTATGGCAATGAGCAGTTCTTC. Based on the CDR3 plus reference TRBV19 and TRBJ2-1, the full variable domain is DGGITQSPKYLFRKEGQNVTLSCEQNLNHDAMYWYRQDPGQGLRLIYYSQIVNDFQKGDIAEGYSVSREKKESFPLTVTSAQKNPTAFYLCASSIYGNEQFFGPGTRLTVL.

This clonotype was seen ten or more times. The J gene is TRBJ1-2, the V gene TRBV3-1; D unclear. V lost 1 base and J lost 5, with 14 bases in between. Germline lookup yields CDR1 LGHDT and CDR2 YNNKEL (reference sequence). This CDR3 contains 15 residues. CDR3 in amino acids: CASSQGVGGRYGYTF. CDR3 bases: TGTGCCAGCAGCCAAGGCGTGGGAGGGCGATATGGCTACACCTTC.

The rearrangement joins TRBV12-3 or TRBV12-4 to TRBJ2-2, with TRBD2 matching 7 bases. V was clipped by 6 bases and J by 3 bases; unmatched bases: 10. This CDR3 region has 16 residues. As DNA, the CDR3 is TGTGCCAGCAGCCCAATAGCGGGCTACGACACCGGGGAGCTGTTTTTT. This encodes CASSPIAGYDTGELFF.

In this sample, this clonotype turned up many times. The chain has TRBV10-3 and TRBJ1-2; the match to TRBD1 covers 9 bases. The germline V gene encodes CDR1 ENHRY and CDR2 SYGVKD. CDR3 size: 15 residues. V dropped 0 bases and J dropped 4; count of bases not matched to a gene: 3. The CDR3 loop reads CAISESRDRAYGYTF. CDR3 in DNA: TGTGCCATCAGTGAGTCGAGGGACAGGGCCTATGGCTACACCTTC.

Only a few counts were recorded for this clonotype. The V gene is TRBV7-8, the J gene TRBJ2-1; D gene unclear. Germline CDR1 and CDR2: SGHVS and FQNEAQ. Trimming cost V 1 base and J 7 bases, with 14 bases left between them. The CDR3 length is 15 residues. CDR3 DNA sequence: TGTGCCAGCAGCTTAGTCCGTTCCCATCTGAATGAGCAGTTCTTC. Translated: CASSLVRSHLNEQFF.

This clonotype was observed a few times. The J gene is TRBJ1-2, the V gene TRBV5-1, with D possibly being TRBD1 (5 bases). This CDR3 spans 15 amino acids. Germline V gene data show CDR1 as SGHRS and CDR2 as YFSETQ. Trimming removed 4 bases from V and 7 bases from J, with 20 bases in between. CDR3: CASSTRTDGTGGYTF. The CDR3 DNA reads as TGCGCCAGCAGCACCAGGACGGACGGGACGGGTGGCTACACCTTC.

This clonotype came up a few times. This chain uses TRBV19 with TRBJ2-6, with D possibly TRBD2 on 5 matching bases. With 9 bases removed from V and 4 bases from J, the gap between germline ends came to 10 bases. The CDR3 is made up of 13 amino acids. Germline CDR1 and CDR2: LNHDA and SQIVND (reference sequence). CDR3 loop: CASSSFGANVLTF. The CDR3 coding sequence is TGTGCCAGCTCTAGCTTCGGGGCCAACGTCCTGACTTTC.

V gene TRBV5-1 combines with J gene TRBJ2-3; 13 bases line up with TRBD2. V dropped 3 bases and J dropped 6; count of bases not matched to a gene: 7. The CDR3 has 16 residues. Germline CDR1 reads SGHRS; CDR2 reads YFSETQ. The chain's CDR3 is CASSYSGTSGMDTQYF. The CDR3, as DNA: TGCGCCAGCAGCTACTCCGGGACTAGCGGGATGGATACGCAGTATTTT.

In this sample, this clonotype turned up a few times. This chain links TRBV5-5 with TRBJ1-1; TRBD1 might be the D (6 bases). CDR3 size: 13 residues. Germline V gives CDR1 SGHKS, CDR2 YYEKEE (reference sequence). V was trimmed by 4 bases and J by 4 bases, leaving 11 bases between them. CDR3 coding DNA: TGTGCCAGCAGCAATACAGGGAGCACTGAAGCTTTCTTT. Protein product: CASSNTGSTEAFF.

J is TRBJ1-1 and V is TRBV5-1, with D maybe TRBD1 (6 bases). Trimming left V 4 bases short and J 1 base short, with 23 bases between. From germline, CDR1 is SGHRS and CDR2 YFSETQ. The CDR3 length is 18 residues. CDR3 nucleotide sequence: TGCGCCAGCAGCCCTAACCATGGACAGCTCTGGGGGAACACTGAAGCTTTCTTT. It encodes CASSPNHGQLWGNTEAFF.

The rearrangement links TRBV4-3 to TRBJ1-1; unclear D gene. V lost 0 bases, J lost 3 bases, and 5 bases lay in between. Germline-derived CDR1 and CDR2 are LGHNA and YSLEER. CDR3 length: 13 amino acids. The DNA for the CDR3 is TGCGCCAGCAGCCAAGACTTTTACACTGAAGCTTTCTTT. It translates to CASSQDFYTEAFF.

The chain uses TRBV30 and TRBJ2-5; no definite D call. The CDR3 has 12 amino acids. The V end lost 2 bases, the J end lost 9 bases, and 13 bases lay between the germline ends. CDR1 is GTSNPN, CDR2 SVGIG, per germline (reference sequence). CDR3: CAWSTAIESQYF. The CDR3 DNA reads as TGTGCCTGGAGTACCGCGATAGAATCCCAGTACTTC. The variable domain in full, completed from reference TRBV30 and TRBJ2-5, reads SQTIHQWPATLVQPVGSPLSLECTVEGTSNPNLYWYRQAAGRGLQLLFYSVGIGQISSEVPQNLSASRPQDRQFILSSKKLLLSDSGFYLCAWSTAIESQYFGPGTRLLVL.

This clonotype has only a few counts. The CDR3 reads CASSEVGQGTDTQYF. The CDR3, as DNA: TGTGCCAGCAGTGAAGTGGGACAGGGGACAGATACGCAGTATTTT. This chain links TRBV25-1 with TRBJ2-3; 10 positions match TRBD1. CDR1 is MGHDK, CDR2 SYGVNS, per germline. The junction had 2 bases not matched to a gene; V was cut back by 2 bases and J by 3 bases. This CDR3 region has 15 residues.

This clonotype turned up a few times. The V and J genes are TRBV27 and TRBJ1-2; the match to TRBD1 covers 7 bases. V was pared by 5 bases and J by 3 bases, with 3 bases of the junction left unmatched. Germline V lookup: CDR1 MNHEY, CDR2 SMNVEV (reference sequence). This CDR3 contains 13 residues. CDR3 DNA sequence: TGTGCCAGCAGTAGGGGGCAAGACTATGGCTACACCTTC. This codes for CASSRGQDYGYTF.

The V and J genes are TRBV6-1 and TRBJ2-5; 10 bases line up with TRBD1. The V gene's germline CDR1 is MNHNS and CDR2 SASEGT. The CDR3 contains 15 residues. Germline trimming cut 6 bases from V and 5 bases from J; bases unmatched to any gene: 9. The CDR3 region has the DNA TGTGCCAGCAGACCAGGACAGGGGGGACGGGAGACCCAGTACTTC. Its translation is CASRPGQGGRETQYF.

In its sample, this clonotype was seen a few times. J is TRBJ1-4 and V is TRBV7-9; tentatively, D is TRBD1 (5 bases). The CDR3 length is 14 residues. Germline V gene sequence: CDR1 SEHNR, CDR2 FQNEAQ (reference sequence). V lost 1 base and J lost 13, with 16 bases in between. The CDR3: CASSLDYGAGGLFF. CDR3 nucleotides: TGTGCCAGCAGCTTAGACTATGGGGCCGGCGGACTGTTTTTT.

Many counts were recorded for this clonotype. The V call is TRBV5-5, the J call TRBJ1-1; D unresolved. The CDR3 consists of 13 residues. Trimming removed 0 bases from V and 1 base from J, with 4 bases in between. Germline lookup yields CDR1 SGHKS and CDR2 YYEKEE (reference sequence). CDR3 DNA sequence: TGTGCCAGCAGCTTGGTAACGAACACTGAAGCTTTCTTT. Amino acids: CASSLVTNTEAFF.

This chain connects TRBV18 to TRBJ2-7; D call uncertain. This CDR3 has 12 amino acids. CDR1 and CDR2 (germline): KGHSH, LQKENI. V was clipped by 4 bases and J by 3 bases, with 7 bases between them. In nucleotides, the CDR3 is TGTGCCAGCTCACTAAAAAACTACGAGCAGTACTTC. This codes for CASSLKNYEQYF.

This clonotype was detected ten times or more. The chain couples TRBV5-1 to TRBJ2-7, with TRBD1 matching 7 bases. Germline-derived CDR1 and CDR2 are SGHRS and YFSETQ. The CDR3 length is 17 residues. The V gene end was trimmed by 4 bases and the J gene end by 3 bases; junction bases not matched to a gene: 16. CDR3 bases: TGCGCCAGCAGCCCCCGGGACAGCCGTACTGTTGACTACGAGCAGTACTTC. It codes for CASSPRDSRTVDYEQYF.

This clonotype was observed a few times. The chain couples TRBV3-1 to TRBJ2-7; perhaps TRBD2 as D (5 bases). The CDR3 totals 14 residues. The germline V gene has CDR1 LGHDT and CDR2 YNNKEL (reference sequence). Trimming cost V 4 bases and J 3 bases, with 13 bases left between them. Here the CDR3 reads CASSLDPGNYEQYF. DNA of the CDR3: TGTGCCAGCAGCCTGGACCCGGGAAACTACGAGCAGTACTTC.

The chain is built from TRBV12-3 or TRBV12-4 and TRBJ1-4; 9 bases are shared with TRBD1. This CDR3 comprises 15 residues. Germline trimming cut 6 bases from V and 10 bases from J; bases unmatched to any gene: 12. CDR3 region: CASRVQGQGFPKLFF. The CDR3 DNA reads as TGTGCCAGCAGAGTCCAGGGACAGGGCTTCCCAAAACTGTTTTTT.

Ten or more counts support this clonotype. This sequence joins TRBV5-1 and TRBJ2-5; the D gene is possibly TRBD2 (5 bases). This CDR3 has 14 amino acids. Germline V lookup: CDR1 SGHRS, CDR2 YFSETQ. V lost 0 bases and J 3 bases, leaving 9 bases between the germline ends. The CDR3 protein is CASSLDGIKETQYF. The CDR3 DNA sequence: TGCGCCAGCAGCTTGGACGGGATAAAAGAGACCCAGTACTTC.

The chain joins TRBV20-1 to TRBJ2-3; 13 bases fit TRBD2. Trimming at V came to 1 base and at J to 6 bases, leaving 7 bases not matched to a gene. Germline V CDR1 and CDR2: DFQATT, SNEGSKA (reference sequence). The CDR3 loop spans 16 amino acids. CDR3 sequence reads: CSARAPGLAGFDTQYF. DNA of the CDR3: TGCAGTGCTAGAGCTCCGGGACTAGCGGGGTTTGATACGCAGTATTTT.

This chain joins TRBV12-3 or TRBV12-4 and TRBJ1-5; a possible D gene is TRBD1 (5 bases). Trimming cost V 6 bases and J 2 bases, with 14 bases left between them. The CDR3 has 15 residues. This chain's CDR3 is CASSSGSGGNQPQHF. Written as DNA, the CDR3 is TGTGCCAGCAGCTCAGGGTCTGGAGGCAATCAGCCCCAGCATTTT.